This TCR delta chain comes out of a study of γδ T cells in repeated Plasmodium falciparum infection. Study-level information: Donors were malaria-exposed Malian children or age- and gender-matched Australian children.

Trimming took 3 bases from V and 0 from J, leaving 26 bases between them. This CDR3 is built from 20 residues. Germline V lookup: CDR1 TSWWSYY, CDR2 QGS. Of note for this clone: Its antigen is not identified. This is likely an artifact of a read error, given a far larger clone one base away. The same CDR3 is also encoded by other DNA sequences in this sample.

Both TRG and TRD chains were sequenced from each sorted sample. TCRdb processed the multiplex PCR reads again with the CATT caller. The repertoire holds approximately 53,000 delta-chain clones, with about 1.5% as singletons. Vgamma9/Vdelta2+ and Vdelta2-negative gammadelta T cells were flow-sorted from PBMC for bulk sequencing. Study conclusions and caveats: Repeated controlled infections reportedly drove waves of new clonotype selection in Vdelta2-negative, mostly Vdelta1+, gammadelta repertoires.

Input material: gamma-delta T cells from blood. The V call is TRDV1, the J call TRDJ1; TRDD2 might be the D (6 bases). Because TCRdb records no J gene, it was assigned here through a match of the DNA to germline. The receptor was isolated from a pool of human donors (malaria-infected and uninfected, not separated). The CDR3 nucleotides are TGTGCTCTTGGGGATTCGGCCTTCCCCCTTCCCCGTAGGGACACCGATAAACTCATCTTT. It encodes CALGDSAFPLPRRDTDKLIF.